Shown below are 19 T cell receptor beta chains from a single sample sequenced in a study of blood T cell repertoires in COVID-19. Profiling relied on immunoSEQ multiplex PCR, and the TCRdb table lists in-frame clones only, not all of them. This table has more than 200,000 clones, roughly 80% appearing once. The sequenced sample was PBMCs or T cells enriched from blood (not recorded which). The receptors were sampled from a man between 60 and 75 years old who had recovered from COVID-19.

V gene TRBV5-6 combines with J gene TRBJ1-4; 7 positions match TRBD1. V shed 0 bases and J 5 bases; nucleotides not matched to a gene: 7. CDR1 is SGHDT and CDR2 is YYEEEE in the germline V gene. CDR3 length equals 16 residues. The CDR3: CASSLVGAGGNEKLFF. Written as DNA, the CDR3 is TGTGCCAGCAGCTTGGTCGGTGCAGGGGGGAATGAAAAACTGTTTTTT.

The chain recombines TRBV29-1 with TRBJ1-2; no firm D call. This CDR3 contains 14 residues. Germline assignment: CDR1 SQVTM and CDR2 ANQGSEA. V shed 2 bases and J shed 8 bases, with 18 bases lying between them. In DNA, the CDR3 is TGCAGCGTTGAACCTTCTTCTAGGCGTGGGGGCTACACCTTC. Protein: CSVEPSSRRGGYTF.

CDR3 in amino acids: CASSTRDSYTEAFF. The CDR3 DNA sequence: TGTGCCAGCAGCACCCGGGACAGCTACACTGAAGCTTTCTTT. This chain joins TRBV9 and TRBJ1-1, with TRBD1 identical over 7 bases. From germline, CDR1 is SGDLS and CDR2 YYNGEE. With V trimmed by 4 bases and J by 3 bases, 6 bases remained unmatched. The CDR3 length is 14 residues.

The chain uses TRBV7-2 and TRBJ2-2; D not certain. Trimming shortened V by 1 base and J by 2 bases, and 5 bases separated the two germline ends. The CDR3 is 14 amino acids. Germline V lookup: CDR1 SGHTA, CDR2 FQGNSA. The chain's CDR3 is CASSLVFNTGELFF. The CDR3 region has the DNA TGTGCCAGCAGCTTAGTCTTTAACACCGGGGAGCTGTTTTTT.

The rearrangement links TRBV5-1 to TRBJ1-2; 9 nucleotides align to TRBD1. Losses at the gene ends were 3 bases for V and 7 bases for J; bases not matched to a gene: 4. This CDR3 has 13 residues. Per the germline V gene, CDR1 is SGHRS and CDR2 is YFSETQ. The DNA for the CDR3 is TGCGCCAGCAGCTCACAGGGGGCCGCTGGCTACACCTTC. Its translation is CASSSQGAAGYTF.

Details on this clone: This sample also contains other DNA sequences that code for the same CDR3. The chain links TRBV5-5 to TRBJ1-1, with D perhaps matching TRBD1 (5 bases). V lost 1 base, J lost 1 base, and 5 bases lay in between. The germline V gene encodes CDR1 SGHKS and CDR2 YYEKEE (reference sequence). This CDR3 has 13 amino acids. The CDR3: CASSLQGNTEAFF. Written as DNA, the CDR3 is TGTGCCAGCAGCTTGCAGGGGAACACTGAAGCTTTCTTT.

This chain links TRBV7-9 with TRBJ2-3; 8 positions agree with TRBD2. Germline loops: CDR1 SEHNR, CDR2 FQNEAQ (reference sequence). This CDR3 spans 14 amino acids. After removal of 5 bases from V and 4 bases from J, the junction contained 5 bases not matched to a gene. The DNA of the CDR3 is TGTGCCAGCAGCAACGGACTAGCCCCAGATACGCAGTATTTT. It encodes CASSNGLAPDTQYF.

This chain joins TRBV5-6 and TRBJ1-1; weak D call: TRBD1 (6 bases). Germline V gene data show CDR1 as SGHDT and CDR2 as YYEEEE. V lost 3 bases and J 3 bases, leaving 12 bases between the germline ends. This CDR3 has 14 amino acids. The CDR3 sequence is CASSSRQEYTEAFF. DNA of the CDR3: TGTGCCAGCAGCTCCCGACAGGAGTACACTGAAGCTTTCTTT.

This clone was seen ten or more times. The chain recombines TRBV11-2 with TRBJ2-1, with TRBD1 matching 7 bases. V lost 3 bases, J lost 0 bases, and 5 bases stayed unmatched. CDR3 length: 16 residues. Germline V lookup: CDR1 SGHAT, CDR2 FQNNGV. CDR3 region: CASSFGQESSYNEQFF. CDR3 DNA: TGTGCCAGCAGCTTTGGACAGGAGAGCTCCTACAATGAGCAGTTCTTC.

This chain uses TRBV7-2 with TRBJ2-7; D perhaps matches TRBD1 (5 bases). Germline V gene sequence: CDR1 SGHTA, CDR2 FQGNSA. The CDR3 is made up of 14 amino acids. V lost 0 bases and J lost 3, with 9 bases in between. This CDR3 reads CASSLARDSYEQYF. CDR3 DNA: TGTGCCAGCAGCTTAGCGCGAGACAGCTACGAGCAGTACTTC.

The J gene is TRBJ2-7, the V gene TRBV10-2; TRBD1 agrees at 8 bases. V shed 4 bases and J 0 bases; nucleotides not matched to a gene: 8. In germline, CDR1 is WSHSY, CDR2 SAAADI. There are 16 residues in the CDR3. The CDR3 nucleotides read TGCGCCAGCAGTGGAGGGCGGGACAGGAGCTCCTACGAGCAGTACTTC. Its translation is CASSGGRDRSSYEQYF.

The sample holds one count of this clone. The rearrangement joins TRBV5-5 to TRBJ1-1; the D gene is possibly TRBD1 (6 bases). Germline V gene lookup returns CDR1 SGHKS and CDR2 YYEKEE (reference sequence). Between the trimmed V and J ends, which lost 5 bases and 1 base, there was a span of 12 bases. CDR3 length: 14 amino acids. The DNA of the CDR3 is TGTGCCAGCAGTATCCGGGACAAGAACACTGAAGCTTTCTTT. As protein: CASSIRDKNTEAFF.

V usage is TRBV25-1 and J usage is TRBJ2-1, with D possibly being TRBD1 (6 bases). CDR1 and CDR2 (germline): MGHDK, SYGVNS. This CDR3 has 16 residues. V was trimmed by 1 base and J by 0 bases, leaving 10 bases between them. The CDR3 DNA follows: TGTGCCAGCAGTGAATCAGGGGTGAGCTCCTACAATGAGCAGTTCTTC. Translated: CASSESGVSSYNEQFF. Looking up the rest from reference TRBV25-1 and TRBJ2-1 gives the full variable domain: EADIYQTPRYLVIGTGKKITLECSQTMGHDKMYWYQQDPGMELHLIHYSYGVNSTEKGDLSSESTVSRIRTEHFPLTLESARPSHTSQYLCASSESGVSSYNEQFFGPGTRLTVL.

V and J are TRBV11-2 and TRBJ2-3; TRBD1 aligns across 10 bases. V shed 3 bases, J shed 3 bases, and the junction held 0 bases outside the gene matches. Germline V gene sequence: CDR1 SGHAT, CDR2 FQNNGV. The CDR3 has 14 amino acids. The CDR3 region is CASSLGQGTDTQYF. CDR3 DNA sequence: TGTGCCAGCAGCTTGGGACAGGGGACAGATACGCAGTATTTT.

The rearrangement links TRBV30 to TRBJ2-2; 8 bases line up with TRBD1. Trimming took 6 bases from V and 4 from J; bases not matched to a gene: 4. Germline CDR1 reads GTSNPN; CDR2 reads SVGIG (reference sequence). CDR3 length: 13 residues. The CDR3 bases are TGTGCCTGCGGACAGGGAAGCACCGGGGAGCTGTTTTTT. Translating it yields CACGQGSTGELFF.

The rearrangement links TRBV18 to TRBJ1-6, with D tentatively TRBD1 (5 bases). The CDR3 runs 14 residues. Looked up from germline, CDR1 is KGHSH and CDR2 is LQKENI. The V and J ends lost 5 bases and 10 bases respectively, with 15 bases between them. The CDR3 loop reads CASSATGVDSPLHF. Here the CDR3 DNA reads TGTGCCAGCTCAGCAACGGGGGTTGACTCACCCCTCCACTTT.

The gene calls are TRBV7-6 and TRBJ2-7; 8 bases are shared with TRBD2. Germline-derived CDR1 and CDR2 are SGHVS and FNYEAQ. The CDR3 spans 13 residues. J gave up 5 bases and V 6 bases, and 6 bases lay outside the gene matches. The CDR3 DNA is TGTGCCAGCAGTTTGACTAGCGCTCACGAGCAGTACTTC. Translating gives CASSLTSAHEQYF.

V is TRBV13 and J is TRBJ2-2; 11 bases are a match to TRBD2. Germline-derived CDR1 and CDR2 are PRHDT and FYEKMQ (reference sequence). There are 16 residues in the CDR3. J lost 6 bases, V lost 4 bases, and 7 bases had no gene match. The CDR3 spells CASSSRLAGWPGELFF. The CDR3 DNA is TGTGCCAGCAGCTCGAGACTAGCGGGGTGGCCCGGGGAGCTGTTTTTT.

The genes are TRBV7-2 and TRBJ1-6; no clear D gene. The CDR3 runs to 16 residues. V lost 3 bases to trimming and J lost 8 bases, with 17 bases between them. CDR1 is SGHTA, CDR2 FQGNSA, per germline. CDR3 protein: CASSFLGSQRDSPLHF. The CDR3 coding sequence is TGTGCCAGCAGCTTCTTGGGGAGCCAAAGGGATTCACCCCTCCACTTT.